This T cell receptor (beta chain) was identified in a study of shared clonotypes between healthy human individuals. CDR3 length: 16 residues. In germline, CDR1 is KGHSH, CDR2 LQKENI. Germline trimming cut 4 bases from V and 4 bases from J; bases unmatched to any gene: 9. Clones were read by immunoSEQ multiplex PCR, and TCRdb kept only the in-frame ones, dropping some. The sample shows some 550,000 clones, 97% of them seen only once. The rearrangement uses TRBV18 and TRBJ1-3; 8 nucleotides agree with TRBD1. Sample: naive CD4+ T cells sorted from blood. The subset was: CD45RA+ positively selected. This TCR derives from a woman aged 25 to 39 in good health. CDR3 nucleotides: TGTGCCAGCTCACTTCCGACAGGGGCGCACGGAAACACCATATATTTT. Its translation: CASSLPTGAHGNTIYF.